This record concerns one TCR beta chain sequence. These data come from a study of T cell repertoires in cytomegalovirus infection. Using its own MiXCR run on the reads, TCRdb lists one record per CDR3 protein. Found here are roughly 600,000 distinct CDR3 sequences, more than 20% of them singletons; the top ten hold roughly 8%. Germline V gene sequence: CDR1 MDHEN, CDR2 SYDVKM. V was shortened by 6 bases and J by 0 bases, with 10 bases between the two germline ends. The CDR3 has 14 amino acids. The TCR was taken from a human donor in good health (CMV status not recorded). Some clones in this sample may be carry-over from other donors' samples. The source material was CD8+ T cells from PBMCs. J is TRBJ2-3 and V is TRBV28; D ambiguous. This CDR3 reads CASSYGASTDTQYF. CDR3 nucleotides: TGTGCCAGCAGCTATGGTGCTAGCACAGATACGCAGTATTTT.